The sequence of this T cell receptor beta chain was determined in a study of blood T cell repertoires in COVID-19. Overall study context: Specimens from acute and convalescent COVID-19 originated in the United States, Italy and Spain. PBMCs, B-cell-depleted T cells, or T cells provided the cDNA or gDNA that made up the material.

Original analysis: Amplification with reference gene primers provided the estimates of nucleated cell counts. Sequenced by immunoSEQ multiplex PCR; TCRdb stores in-frame clones only, minus some. The V and J calls and the clone size are those of that table, but D and trimming were determined from the DNA. This table holds 150,000 or so clones, roughly 82% found once. Germline V gene lookup returns CDR1 SEHNR and CDR2 FQNEAQ (reference sequence). The V segment lost 5 bases and the J segment 1 base; nucleotides outside the gene matches: 6. The CDR3 is made up of 15 amino acids. This receptor was taken from a woman aged 45 to 65 with acute or convalescent COVID-19. The chain has TRBV7-9 and TRBJ2-3; 7 positions match TRBD2. The sequencing sample was made of peripheral blood. CDR3 region: CASSPREGGTDTQYF. CDR3 DNA sequence: TGTGCCAGCAGCCCGAGGGAGGGAGGCACAGATACGCAGTATTTT.